This section outlines one T cell receptor (beta chain) sequence together with its context. Its antigen is unknown. Germline CDR1 reads SQVTM; CDR2 reads ANQGSEA. The V and J ends lost 3 bases and 3 bases respectively, with 8 bases between them. The CDR3 loop spans 12 amino acids. This specimen belongs to a study of cytomegalovirus exposure and HLA in healthy donors. Study-wide results and caveats: HLA alleles showed associations with about 15,000 TCR beta sequences in a later analysis, at a 0.05 false discovery rate. In a later analysis, a missense DCLRE1C variant was linked to TCR beta V- and J-gene trimming.

The PCR was carried out with 60 Vbeta primers and 13 Jbeta primers. Original processing methods: Unique TCR beta chains totaled some 78 million in a later count, with around 11 million of them shared. Using immunoSEQ multiplex PCR, the repertoire was profiled, and TCRdb retains in-frame clones only, with some absent. V and J calls and clone size are given by that table; D and trimming were obtained from the DNA. The sample has 150,000 to 200,000 clones, roughly 74% seen once. Donors likely had unrecorded immune exposures despite being nominally healthy when sampled. Specimen: PBMCs. This clonotype was obtained from a woman under 40 in good health and CMV-seropositive. V usage is TRBV29-1 and J usage is TRBJ1-2; D gene uncertain. CDR3 in amino acids: CSVDLQYYGYTF. CDR3 in DNA: TGCAGCGTTGATTTACAGTACTATGGCTACACCTTC.